Below are 18 T cell receptor beta chains sequenced from a single sample in a study of T cells after yellow fever vaccination (dated by TCRdb to about 2019). In light of the paper, this sample's treatment or condition label describes: live attenuated yellow fever vaccine strain. The method behind the library was 5' RACE. Sequencing was carried out with an Illumina HiSeq 2500. In-frame beta chains were kept once TCRdb had trimmed the public reads at Q25 with fastp and called clones with MiXCR. Rows merge per CDR3 protein into single entries with the most common DNA and genes. This sample has 620,000 or so distinct CDR3 sequences in its table, and around 16% of those were observed once. The ten largest make up roughly 17% of the sample. Sequenced material: PBMCs, taken roughly 5 days after the first yellow fever vaccination. Receptor source: a man aged 18 to 30 who received the YFV17D yellow fever vaccine.

J is TRBJ2-2 and V is TRBV10-3, with D possibly being TRBD1 or TRBD2 (5 bases each). The CDR3 contains 14 residues. Trimming removed 6 bases at V and 0 bases at J, with 8 bases between. The germline V gene has CDR1 ENHRY and CDR2 SYGVKD. This chain's CDR3 is CAIRGVSNTGELFF. CDR3 coding DNA: TGTGCCATCAGGGGGGTATCGAACACCGGGGAGCTGTTTTTT.

This chain uses TRBV7-9 with TRBJ2-1, with D unclear. Trimming stripped 1 base from V and 7 bases from J, with 14 bases between. Looked up from germline, CDR1 is SEHNR and CDR2 is FQNEAQ (reference sequence). CDR3 length: 15 amino acids. For the CDR3, the DNA is TGTGCCAGCAGCTTAGAAGGACCTCCGAGGAATGAGCAGTTCTTC. This codes for CASSLEGPPRNEQFF.

Only a few counts were recorded for this clonotype. The V and J genes are TRBV6-2 or TRBV6-3 and TRBJ2-7; D may be TRBD2 (6 bases). The CDR3 is made up of 14 amino acids. Trimming removed 8 bases at V and 2 bases at J, with 16 bases between. The germline gives CDR1 MNHEY, CDR2 SVGEGT. In nucleotides, the CDR3 is TGTGCCAGCGCGATTTCCGGGACTCCCTACGAGCAGTACGTC. It encodes CASAISGTPYEQYV.

The gene calls are TRBV5-1 and TRBJ1-2; 11 bases match TRBD1. After removal of 4 bases from V and 8 bases from J, the junction contained 7 bases not matched to a gene. The CDR3 spans 14 residues. The V gene's germline CDR1 is SGHRS and CDR2 YFSETQ. The CDR3 DNA reads TGCGCCAGCAGCGAGGGACAGGGGGTAGAGGGCTACACCTTC. Translation: CASSEGQGVEGYTF. The full variable domain, in which reference TRBV5-1 and TRBJ1-2 provide the parts outside the CDR3, is KAGVTQTPRYLIKTRGQQVTLSCSPISGHRSVSWYQQTPGQGLQFLFEYFSETQRNKGNFPGRFSGRQFSNSRSEMNVSTLELGDSALYLCASSEGQGVEGYTFGSGTRLTVV.

This clonotype was counted only a few times. The CDR3 nucleotides are TGTGCCAGCAGCTTGGGGGCACAGGAGTCCTACGAGCAGTACTTC. Translating gives CASSLGAQESYEQYF. The chain links TRBV5-4 to TRBJ2-7; perhaps TRBD1 as D (5 bases). CDR1 and CDR2 from the germline V gene are SGHNT and YYREEE (reference sequence). V was shortened by 0 bases and J by 1 base, with 11 bases between the two germline ends. The CDR3 runs to 15 residues.

The chain joins TRBV4-3 to TRBJ2-2; possibly TRBD2 for D (6 bases). V was shortened by 3 bases and J by 1 base, with 15 bases between the two germline ends. The CDR3 is made up of 17 amino acids. The germline V gene has CDR1 LGHNA and CDR2 YSLEER. CDR3 in amino acids: CASSHGGGVENTGELFF. The CDR3 bases are TGCGCCAGCAGCCATGGCGGCGGGGTAGAGAACACCGGGGAGCTGTTTTTT.

The chain is built from TRBV2 and TRBJ2-3, with D unresolved. The germline CDR1 and CDR2 sequences are SNHLY and FYNNEI. V lost 6 bases and J lost 0, with 13 bases in between. This CDR3 contains 15 residues. The CDR3 here is CASRRTGRSTDTQYF. The CDR3 coding sequence is TGTGCCAGCAGGAGGACCGGACGGAGCACAGATACGCAGTATTTT.

This clonotype was detected a few times. V is TRBV21-1 and J is TRBJ2-1. TRBV21-1 is classified as a pseudogene. This CDR3 has 14 residues. The CDR3 here is CASSKAPKEDEQFF. The CDR3, as DNA: TGTGCCAGCAGCAAAGCGCCAAAAGAGGATGAGCAGTTCTTC.

This clonotype was counted many times. V and J are TRBV20-1 and TRBJ2-1; the match to TRBD2 covers 9 bases. V lost 3 bases to trimming and J lost 6 bases; unmatched junction nucleotides: 15. This CDR3 is built from 17 residues. Germline CDR1 DFQATT, CDR2 SNEGSKA (reference sequence). DNA of the CDR3: TGCAGTGCTAGCGGGCTAGCGGGGACCACCGGGGGCAATGAGCAGTTCTTC. This encodes CSASGLAGTTGGNEQFF.

The chain has TRBV3-1 and TRBJ2-1, with 7 bases that match TRBD2. Germline values: CDR1 LGHDT, CDR2 YNNKEL (reference sequence). The CDR3 sequence is 16 residues long. The J segment lost 8 bases and the V segment lost 0 bases, leaving 10 bases of the junction unmatched. The CDR3 DNA sequence: TGTGCCAGCAGCCAAGAGTGGGGGGGTGAAACCGATGAGCAGTTCTTC. Its protein is CASSQEWGGETDEQFF.

This clonotype appeared many times. The chain is built from TRBV6-2 or TRBV6-3 and TRBJ2-3, with TRBD2 identical over 12 bases. V lost 7 bases and J lost 12; bases outside the gene matches: 8. This CDR3 has 13 amino acids. Germline V gene data show CDR1 as MNHEY and CDR2 as SVGEGT. The CDR3 bases are TGTGCCAGCATCAACCGAGGACTAGCGGGACAGTATTTT. Encoded protein: CASINRGLAGQYF.

J is TRBJ2-3 and V is TRBV20-1; 12 positions agree with TRBD2. Per germline, CDR1 DFQATT and CDR2 SNEGSKA (reference sequence). CDR3 length: 15 residues. The trim removed 2 bases at V and 4 bases at J, leaving 4 bases unmatched. Here the CDR3 reads CSARNPSGGADTQYF. The CDR3 bases are TGCAGTGCTAGAAACCCTAGCGGGGGGGCAGATACGCAGTATTTT.

This clonotype was seen a handful of times. The rearrangement uses TRBV12-3 or TRBV12-4 and TRBJ1-6; a possible D gene is TRBD1 (5 bases). The CDR3 is made up of 15 amino acids. The V and J ends lost 1 base and 7 bases respectively, with 11 bases between them. The CDR3 spells CASSLGSGRNSPLHF. The CDR3 region has the DNA TGTGCCAGCAGTTTAGGGTCAGGGCGGAATTCACCCCTCCACTTT.

The V and J genes are TRBV19 and TRBJ2-2; maybe TRBD1 (6 bases). CDR3 size: 17 residues. Looked up from germline, CDR1 is LNHDA and CDR2 is SQIVND (reference sequence). With 4 bases removed from V and 3 bases from J, the gap between germline ends came to 18 bases. The CDR3 region has the DNA TGTGCCAGTAGTACCCCAAAAGGACAGTCTTACACCGGGGAGCTGTTTTTT. Translated, it gives CASSTPKGQSYTGELFF.

This chain joins TRBV2 and TRBJ1-5; 7 bases fit TRBD1. V lost 6 bases to trimming and J lost 6 bases; unmatched junction nucleotides: 8. The length of the CDR3 is 14 residues. Germline V gene sequence: CDR1 SNHLY, CDR2 FYNNEI. The CDR3 nucleotides read TGTGCCAGCAGCTTGTCAGGGGGAGGTCAGCCCCAGCATTTT. It yields the protein CASSLSGGGQPQHF.

This chain joins TRBV3-1 and TRBJ1-2; no definite D call. Deletions cut 3 bases from V and 4 bases from J, with 6 bases between. This CDR3 is 12 amino acids long. CDR1 is LGHDT, CDR2 YNNKEL, per germline (reference sequence). The DNA of the CDR3 is TGTGCCAGCAGCCATGATGGCTATGGCTACACCTTC. It is translated as CASSHDGYGYTF. Filled out from reference TRBV3-1 and TRBJ1-2, the complete variable domain reads DTAVSQTPKYLVTQMGNDKSIKCEQNLGHDTMYWYKQDSKKFLKIMFSYNNKELIINETVPNRFSPKSPDKAHLNLHINSLELGDSAVYFCASSHDGYGYTFGSGTRLTVV.

The V call is TRBV7-2, the J call TRBJ2-1, with 12 bases matching TRBD2. Germline CDR1 reads SGHTA; CDR2 reads FQGNSA. The CDR3 totals 17 residues. J lost 9 bases, V lost 4 bases, and 13 bases had no gene match. The CDR3 region is CASSYSGASGGAREQFF. The CDR3 DNA reads as TGTGCCAGCAGCTATTCAGGTGCTAGCGGGGGGGCCCGTGAGCAGTTCTTC.

With regard to this clonotype: A clone one base away is much larger, so this may be a read error. The chain carries TRBV7-6 and TRBJ2-7; unclear D gene. The CDR3 length is 11 residues. Germline V gene sequence: CDR1 SGHVS, CDR2 FNYEAQ. Trimming left V 8 bases short and J 0 bases short, with 5 bases between. The CDR3 DNA reads TGTGCCAGCGGTTCCTCCTACGAGCAGTACTTC. Translated: CASGSSYEQYF.